One sample yielded the 24 T cell receptor beta chains listed below, sequenced in a study of CD8+CD57+ T cells in acquired aplastic anemia. Template material for TCR beta VDJ and CDR3 profiling consisted of genomic DNA. MiXCR was run by TCRdb on the reads, yielding one entry per CDR3 protein. The sample has under 500,000 distinct CDR3 sequences; about a third are singletons. It was patients with CD8+CD57+ cell expansion by flow cytometry who were chosen for sequencing. The material sequenced was sorted CD4+, CD8+, or CD8+CD57+ T cells (not recorded which) from PBMCs. The receptors here all came from a human donor with aplastic anemia.

This clonotype was seen just once. V usage is TRBV7-8 and J usage is TRBJ2-1, with TRBD2 matching over 9 bases. Germline loops: CDR1 SGHVS, CDR2 FQNEAQ. Trimming removed 3 bases from V and 8 bases from J; junction bases left unmatched: 11. The CDR3 totals 16 residues. In nucleotides, the CDR3 is TGTGCCAGCAGCTTGGGATGGCGGGAGGGCAGCGATGAGCAGTTCTTC. The encoded protein is CASSLGWREGSDEQFF.

A remark on this clonotype: Germline and junction disagree at one end, which may indicate a read error. J is TRBJ1-1 and V is TRBV10-3; 7 bases fit TRBD1. Germline CDR1 reads ENHRY; CDR2 reads SYGVKD. This CDR3 has 13 residues. The CDR3 DNA follows: TGTGCCAGCAGTCCCACAGGGGTGGGTGAAGCTTTCTTT. Its translation is CASSPTGVGEAFF.

As concerns this clonotype: A single base separates this from a much larger clone, so it may be a read error. The CDR3 ends on some other residue instead of the conserved phenylalanine or tryptophan, so this is likely a read error. The rearrangement joins TRBV12-3 or TRBV12-4 to TRBJ2-5; D not certain. CDR3 length: 14 residues. V was pared by 0 bases and J by 1 base, with 6 bases between. The CDR3 sequence: CASSLALSQETQYL. CDR3 DNA sequence: TGTGCCAGCAGTTTAGCGCTATCCCAAGAGACCCAGTACCTC.

Ten or more counts support this clonotype. CDR3 sequence: CASSIGRRDYNEQFF. CDR3 coding DNA: TGTGCCAGTAGTATAGGTCGCCGAGACTACAATGAGCAGTTCTTC. The chain has TRBV19 and TRBJ2-1, with D hard to call. The germline V gene encodes CDR1 LNHDA and CDR2 SQIVND (reference sequence). Trimming shortened V by 1 base and J by 3 bases, and 10 bases separated the two germline ends. This CDR3 comprises 15 residues.

The rearrangement uses TRBV28 and TRBJ1-6; perhaps TRBD1 as D (5 bases). V lost 3 bases, J lost 7 bases, and 16 bases lay in between. The CDR3 contains 16 residues. CDR1 is MDHEN, CDR2 SYDVKM, per germline. This CDR3 reads CASSLGPGRVNSPLHF. The DNA for the CDR3 is TGTGCCAGCAGTTTGGGACCCGGCCGGGTAAATTCACCCCTCCACTTT.

This clonotype was seen a handful of times. The chain combines TRBV24-1 with TRBJ2-2, with 10 bases matching TRBD1. CDR3 length: 18 amino acids. Germline V gives CDR1 KGHDR, CDR2 SFDVKD. The trim removed 2 bases at V and 3 bases at J, leaving 8 bases unmatched. The CDR3 is CATSDSTGGAGDTGELFF. The CDR3 region has the DNA TGTGCCACCAGTGATTCGACAGGGGGCGCAGGAGACACCGGGGAGCTGTTTTTT.

This clonotype was counted a single time. The gene calls are TRBV12-5 and TRBJ1-2, with D unresolved. Germline values: CDR1 LGHNT, CDR2 FRNRAP. V was cut by 3 bases and J by 0 bases, with 11 bases left in between. The CDR3 has 15 residues. The CDR3 region has the DNA TGTGCTAGTGGTTTATCGGTCGGAGCTAACTATGGCTACACCTTC. It is translated as CASGLSVGANYGYTF.

The table lists this clonotype with a few counts. V usage is TRBV5-6 and J usage is TRBJ2-2, with D hard to call. The V end was cut by 4 bases, the J end by 6 bases, with 16 bases between. The CDR3 has 15 amino acids. CDR1 SGHDT and CDR2 YYEEEE come from the germline V gene. Here the CDR3 DNA reads TGTGCCAGCAGCGATGTAGACGGAACGGCCGGGGAGCTGTTTTTT. The encoded protein is CASSDVDGTAGELFF.

This clonotype was counted between two and nine times. The chain uses TRBV11-2 and TRBJ2-5; no clear D gene. This CDR3 contains 14 residues. Trimming cost V 6 bases and J 4 bases, with 15 bases left between them. In germline, CDR1 is SGHAT, CDR2 FQNNGV. CDR3 amino acids: CASSRLTTRETQYF. In nucleotides, the CDR3 is TGTGCCAGCAGTAGACTTACGACAAGAGAGACCCAGTACTTC.

This clonotype was seen ten or more times. Its ends do not fully match the called genes, so a read error is possible. The chain carries TRBV25-1 and TRBJ1-2; 10 bases match TRBD1. The CDR3 consists of 15 residues. CDR1 and CDR2 (germline): MGHDK, SYGVNS. CDR3 sequence reads: CASSESIGTGVGYIF. The CDR3 nucleotides are TGTGCCAGCAGTGAATCGATTGGGACAGGGGTTGGCTACATCTTC.

The chain recombines TRBV28 with TRBJ2-2; D ambiguous. Germline V gene sequence: CDR1 MDHEN, CDR2 SYDVKM. The ends were cut back, 5 bases at V and 0 bases at J, with 10 bases in the middle. This CDR3 contains 15 residues. CDR3 coding DNA: TGTGCCAGCAGTCCAAGGCAGGCGAACACCGGGGAGCTGTTTTTT. This sequence encodes CASSPRQANTGELFF.

This clonotype showed up many times. This chain connects TRBV10-2 to TRBJ1-2; D unclear. Germline CDR1 reads WSHSY; CDR2 reads SAAADI. The V gene lost 3 bases and the J gene lost 0 bases, with 8 bases spanning the gap. CDR3 length equals 14 residues. The CDR3 bases are TGCGCCAGCAGTGATAGGTCCTCTAACTATGGCTACACCTTC. Translated: CASSDRSSNYGYTF.

This clonotype was counted at least ten times. The rearrangement uses TRBV24-1 and TRBJ1-1, with 8 nucleotides matching TRBD1. The CDR3 contains 15 residues. V lost 4 bases and J lost 4; bases outside the gene matches: 7. Germline lookup yields CDR1 KGHDR and CDR2 SFDVKD. The CDR3 DNA follows: TGTGCCACCAGTGACACCGGGACAGGATCCACTGAAGCTTTCTTT. It is translated as CATSDTGTGSTEAFF.

The sample holds many counts of this clonotype. V and J are TRBV20-1 and TRBJ1-6; perhaps TRBD1 as D (5 bases). CDR1 and CDR2 (germline): DFQATT, SNEGSKA (reference sequence). CDR3 length: 13 residues. V lost 0 bases and J 9 bases, leaving 9 bases between the germline ends. CDR3 in amino acids: CSARDTGGSPLHF. Written as DNA, the CDR3 is TGCAGTGCTAGAGATACGGGGGGTTCACCCCTCCACTTT.

The V gene is TRBV19, the J gene TRBJ1-5; no reliable D call. The germline CDR1 and CDR2 sequences are LNHDA and SQIVND (reference sequence). The ends were cut back, 6 bases at V and 2 bases at J, with 17 bases in the middle. The CDR3 runs to 16 residues. In DNA, the CDR3 is TGTGCCAGTAGAGTAGCGGAAGCGGCCGGCAATCAGCCCCAGCATTTT. This codes for CASRVAEAAGNQPQHF.

This clonotype showed up just a few times. The rearrangement links TRBV5-6 to TRBJ1-2, with D maybe TRBD1 (6 bases). Germline CDR1 reads SGHDT; CDR2 reads YYEEEE. The CDR3 length is 18 residues. Trimming stripped 0 bases from V and 5 bases from J, with 23 bases between. CDR3 nucleotide sequence: TGTGCCAGCAGCTTGGCGCGGGGGGCGCAGCCCAGTCGATATGGCTACACCTTC. Translated: CASSLARGAQPSRYGYTF.

This clonotype was recorded a few times. The chain uses TRBV6-2 or TRBV6-3 and TRBJ2-7, with a possible D match to TRBD2 (5 bases). Germline V gives CDR1 MNHEY, CDR2 SVGEGT. This CDR3 contains 14 residues. Trimming left V 2 bases short and J 2 bases short, with 10 bases between. DNA for the CDR3: TGTGCCAGCAGTTACGTCTCCGGGACCTACGAGCAGTACTTC. Translated: CASSYVSGTYEQYF.

The V call is TRBV14, the J call TRBJ1-6, with D perhaps TRBD1 (6 bases). Germline CDR1 is SGHDN and CDR2 is FVKESK. V was trimmed by 4 bases and J by 3 bases, leaving 19 bases between them. This CDR3 has 18 amino acids. The CDR3 loop is CASSLDFSWTDYNSPLHF. The CDR3 DNA is TGTGCCAGCAGCCTGGATTTTTCGTGGACAGACTATAATTCACCCCTCCACTTT.

This clonotype was observed at least ten times. The rearrangement uses TRBV20-1 and TRBJ2-7; 8 bases are a match to TRBD1. This CDR3 is 14 amino acids long. V trimming: 0 bases; J trimming: 5 bases; junction bases outside the gene matches: 6. CDR1 is DFQATT, CDR2 SNEGSKA, per germline (reference sequence). The CDR3, as DNA: TGCAGTGCTAGAGATCCGGGACAGGCGAACGAGCAGTACTTC. Translation gives CSARDPGQANEQYF.

CDR3 loop: CASRKAELVRAYEQYF. The CDR3, as DNA: TGTGCCAGCCGTAAAGCAGAATTGGTCAGGGCCTACGAGCAGTACTTC. V usage is TRBV15 and J usage is TRBJ2-7; perhaps TRBD1 as D (5 bases). This CDR3 has 16 residues. V was pared by 10 bases and J by 2 bases, with 24 bases between. Germline V gene lookup returns CDR1 LNHNV and CDR2 YYDKDF (reference sequence).

This clonotype has ten or more counts. A read error is likely, as this CDR3 ends without the conserved phenylalanine or tryptophan. No DNA is shown, since the ends of the CDR3 on it are uncertain; the CDR3 is the one TCRdb lists. The chain has TRBV20-1 and TRBJ1-2. The CDR3 is 10 residues long, ends included. Germline V gene lookup returns CDR1 DFQATT and CDR2 SNEGSKA (reference sequence). The chain's CDR3 is CSATLNSGFL.

This chain links TRBV27 with TRBJ2-7, with D possibly being TRBD2 (6 bases). Germline values: CDR1 MNHEY, CDR2 SMNVEV (reference sequence). Trimming pared 0 bases from V and 9 bases from J, leaving 18 bases between. The CDR3 totals 15 residues. CDR3 residues: CASSLSGAAGIGQYF. CDR3 nucleotides: TGTGCCAGCAGTTTATCCGGGGCGGCGGGAATAGGGCAGTACTTC.

V is TRBV4-3 and J is TRBJ2-7; 7 bases are a match to TRBD1. This CDR3 contains 15 residues. V lost 1 base to trimming and J lost 1 base; unmatched junction nucleotides: 4. Germline CDR1 and CDR2: LGHNA and YSLEER. The CDR3 sequence is CASSQVQGDSYEQYF. CDR3 nucleotide sequence: TGCGCCAGCAGCCAAGTTCAGGGGGATTCCTACGAGCAGTACTTC.

In its sample, this clonotype was seen a few times. The chain has TRBV30 and TRBJ2-3, with D hard to call. This CDR3 comprises 11 residues. V lost 3 bases, J lost 4 bases, and 5 bases lay in between. Germline V gene sequence: CDR1 GTSNPN, CDR2 SVGIG (reference sequence). CDR3: CAWRSADTQYF. Written as DNA, the CDR3 is TGTGCCTGGAGGTCGGCAGATACGCAGTATTTT.